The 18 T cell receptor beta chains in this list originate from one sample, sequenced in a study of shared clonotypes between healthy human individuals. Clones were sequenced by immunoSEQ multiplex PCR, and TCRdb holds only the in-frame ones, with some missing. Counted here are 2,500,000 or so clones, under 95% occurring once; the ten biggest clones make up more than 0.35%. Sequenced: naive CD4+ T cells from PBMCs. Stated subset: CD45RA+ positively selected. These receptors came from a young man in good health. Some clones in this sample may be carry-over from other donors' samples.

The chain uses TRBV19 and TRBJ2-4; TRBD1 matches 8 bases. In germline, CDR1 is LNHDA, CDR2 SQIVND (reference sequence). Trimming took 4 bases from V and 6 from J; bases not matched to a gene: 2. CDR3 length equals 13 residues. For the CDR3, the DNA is TGTGCCAGTAGTAACGACAGGGGAAACATTCAGTACTTC. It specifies CASSNDRGNIQYF.

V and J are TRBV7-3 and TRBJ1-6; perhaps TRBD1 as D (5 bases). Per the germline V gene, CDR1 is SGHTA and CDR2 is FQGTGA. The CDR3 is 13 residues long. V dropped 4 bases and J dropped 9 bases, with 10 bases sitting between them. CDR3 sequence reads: CASSSTRGSPLHF. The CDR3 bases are TGTGCCAGCAGCTCGACAAGGGGTTCACCCCTCCACTTT.

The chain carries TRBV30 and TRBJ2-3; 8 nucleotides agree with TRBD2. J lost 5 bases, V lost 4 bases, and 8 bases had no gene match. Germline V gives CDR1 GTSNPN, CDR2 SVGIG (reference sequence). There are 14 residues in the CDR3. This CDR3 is CAWTQGLAGDTQYF. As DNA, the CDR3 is TGTGCCTGGACCCAGGGGCTAGCGGGAGATACGCAGTATTTT. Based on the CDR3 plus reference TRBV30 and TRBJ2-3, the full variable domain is SQTIHQWPATLVQPVGSPLSLECTVEGTSNPNLYWYRQAAGRGLQLLFYSVGIGQISSEVPQNLSASRPQDRQFILSSKKLLLSDSGFYLCAWTQGLAGDTQYFGPGTRLTVL.

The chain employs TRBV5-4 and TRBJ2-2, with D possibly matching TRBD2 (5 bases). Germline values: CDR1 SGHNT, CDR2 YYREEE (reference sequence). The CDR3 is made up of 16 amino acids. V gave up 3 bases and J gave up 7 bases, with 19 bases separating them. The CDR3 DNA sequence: TGTGCCAGCAGCTCAAGAGCGGTCACATCGGGCGGGGAGCTGTTTTTT. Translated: CASSSRAVTSGGELFF.

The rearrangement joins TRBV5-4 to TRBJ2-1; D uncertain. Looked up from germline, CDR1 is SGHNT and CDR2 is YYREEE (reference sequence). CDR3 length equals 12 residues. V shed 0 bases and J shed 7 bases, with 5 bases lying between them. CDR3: CASSLDWNEQFF. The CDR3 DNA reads TGTGCCAGCAGCTTGGATTGGAATGAGCAGTTCTTC.

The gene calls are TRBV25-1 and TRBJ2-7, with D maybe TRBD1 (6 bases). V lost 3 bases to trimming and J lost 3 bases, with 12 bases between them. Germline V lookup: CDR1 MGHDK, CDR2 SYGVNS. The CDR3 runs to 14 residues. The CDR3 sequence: CASSDSGGIYEQYF. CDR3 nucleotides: TGTGCCAGCAGTGACTCTGGGGGCATCTACGAGCAGTACTTC.

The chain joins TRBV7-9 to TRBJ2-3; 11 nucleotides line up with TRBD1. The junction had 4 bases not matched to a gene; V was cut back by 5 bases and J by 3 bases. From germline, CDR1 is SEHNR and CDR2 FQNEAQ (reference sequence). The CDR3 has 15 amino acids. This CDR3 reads CASSKGQGETDTQYF. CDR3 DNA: TGTGCCAGCAGCAAGGGACAGGGGGAGACAGATACGCAGTATTTT.

The CDR3 protein is CASSETGFHEQYF. CDR3 sequence (DNA): TGTGCCAGCAGTGAGACAGGGTTCCACGAGCAGTACTTC. This rearrangement joins TRBV11-1 to TRBJ2-7, with TRBD1 matching 7 bases. V lost 6 bases to trimming and J lost 5 bases; unmatched junction nucleotides: 7. The germline gives CDR1 SGHAT, CDR2 FQDESV (reference sequence). This CDR3 is built from 13 residues.

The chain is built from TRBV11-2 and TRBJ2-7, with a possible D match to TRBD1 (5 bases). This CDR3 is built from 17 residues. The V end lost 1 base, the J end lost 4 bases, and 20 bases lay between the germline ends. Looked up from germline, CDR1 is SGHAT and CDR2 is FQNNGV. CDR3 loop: CASSLVGMGQALYEQYF. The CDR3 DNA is TGTGCCAGCAGCTTAGTGGGGATGGGGCAGGCCCTTTACGAGCAGTACTTC.

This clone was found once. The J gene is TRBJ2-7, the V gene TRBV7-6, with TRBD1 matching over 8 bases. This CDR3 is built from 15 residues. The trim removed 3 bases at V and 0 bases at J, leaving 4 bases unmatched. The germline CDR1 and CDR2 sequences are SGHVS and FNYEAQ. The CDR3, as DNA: TGTGCCAGCAGCTTGGAGGGACAGGCCTCCTACGAGCAGTACTTC. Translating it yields CASSLEGQASYEQYF.

The CDR3 here is CASAVQRENYNEQFF. DNA for the CDR3: TGCGCCAGCGCCGTCCAACGGGAGAACTACAATGAGCAGTTCTTC. The rearrangement links TRBV5-1 to TRBJ2-1; a possible D gene is TRBD2 (6 bases). V was clipped by 7 bases and J by 3 bases, with 17 bases between them. Germline CDR1 SGHRS, CDR2 YFSETQ. This CDR3 is built from 15 residues.

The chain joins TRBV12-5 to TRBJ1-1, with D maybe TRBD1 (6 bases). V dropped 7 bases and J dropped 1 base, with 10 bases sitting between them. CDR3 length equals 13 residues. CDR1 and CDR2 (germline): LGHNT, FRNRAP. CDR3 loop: CASAKQGNTEAFF. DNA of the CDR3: TGTGCTAGTGCCAAACAGGGGAACACTGAAGCTTTCTTT.

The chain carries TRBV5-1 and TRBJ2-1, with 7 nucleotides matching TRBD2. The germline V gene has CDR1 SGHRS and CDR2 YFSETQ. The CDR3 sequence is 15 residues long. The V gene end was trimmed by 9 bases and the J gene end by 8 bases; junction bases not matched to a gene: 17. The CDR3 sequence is CATNPGTTIQDEQFF. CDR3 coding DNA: TGCGCCACCAACCCCGGGACTACCATACAGGATGAGCAGTTCTTC.

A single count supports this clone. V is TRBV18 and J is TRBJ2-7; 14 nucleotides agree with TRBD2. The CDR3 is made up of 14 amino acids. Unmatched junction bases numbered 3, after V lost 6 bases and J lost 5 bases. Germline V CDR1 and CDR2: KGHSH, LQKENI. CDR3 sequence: CASSGLAGGNEQYF. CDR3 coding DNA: TGTGCCAGCTCCGGACTAGCGGGAGGAAACGAGCAGTACTTC.

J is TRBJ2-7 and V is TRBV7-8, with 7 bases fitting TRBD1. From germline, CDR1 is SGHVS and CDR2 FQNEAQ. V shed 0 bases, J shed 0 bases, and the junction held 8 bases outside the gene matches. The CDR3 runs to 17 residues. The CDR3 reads CASSLARNRGLSYEQYF. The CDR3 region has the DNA TGTGCCAGCAGCTTAGCGAGGAACAGGGGCCTCTCCTACGAGCAGTACTTC.

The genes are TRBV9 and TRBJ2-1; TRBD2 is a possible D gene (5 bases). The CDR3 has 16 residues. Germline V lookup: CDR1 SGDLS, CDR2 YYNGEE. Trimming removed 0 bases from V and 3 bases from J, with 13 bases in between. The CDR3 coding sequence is TGTGCCAGCAGCGTAGATGGGTGGAGCGGCTACAATGAGCAGTTCTTC. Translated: CASSVDGWSGYNEQFF.

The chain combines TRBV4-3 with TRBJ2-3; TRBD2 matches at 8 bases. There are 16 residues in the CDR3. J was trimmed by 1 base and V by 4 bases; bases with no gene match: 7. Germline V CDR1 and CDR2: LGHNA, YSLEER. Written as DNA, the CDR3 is TGCGCCAGCAGCCCTGGCACAGCGGGAGGCACAGATACGCAGTATTTT. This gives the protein CASSPGTAGGTDTQYF.

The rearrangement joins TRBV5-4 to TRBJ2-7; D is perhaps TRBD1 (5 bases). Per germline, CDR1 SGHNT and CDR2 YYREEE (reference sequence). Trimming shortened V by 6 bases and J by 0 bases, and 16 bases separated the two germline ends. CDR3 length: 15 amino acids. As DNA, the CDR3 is TGTGCCAGCACCAAAGACAGACAAAGCTCCTACGAGCAGTACTTC. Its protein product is CASTKDRQSSYEQYF.